The present T cell receptor (beta chain) was sequenced within a study of blood T cell repertoires in COVID-19. For the study at large: The United States, Italy and Spain supplied acute and convalescent COVID-19 samples. PBMCs, B-cell-depleted T cells, or T cells provided the cDNA or gDNA that made up the material.

Germline-derived CDR1 and CDR2 are MDHEN and SYDVKM. This CDR3 region has 13 residues. The V end was cut by 5 bases, the J end by 1 base, with 9 bases between. This clone was recorded a few times. As processed by the authors: Amplification of reference gene primers was used by the study to estimate nucleated cell counts. Assay used: immunoSEQ multiplex PCR; TCRdb lists only in-frame clones, some missing. The DNA was the basis for D and trimming; V, J and clone size are from that table. The repertoire holds about 83,000 clones, with about 82% as singletons. The chain recombines TRBV28 with TRBJ2-7; D is unclear. The sequence was obtained from a woman at least 80 years old with acute or convalescent COVID-19. Sequenced: peripheral blood. The chain's CDR3 is CASSREASYEQYF. For the CDR3, the DNA is TGTGCCAGCAGTCGCGAAGCATCCTACGAGCAGTACTTC.